The clone carrying this T cell receptor beta chain was seen at least ten times. As yet, its antigen is unknown. Per the germline V gene, CDR1 is DFQATT and CDR2 is SNEGSKA (reference sequence). The V end was cut by 6 bases, the J end by 0 bases, with 14 bases between. CDR3 length: 15 residues. TCRdb re-derived calls from the 5' RACE reads in MiXCR, one entry per CDR3 protein. The table shows approximately 700,000 distinct CDR3 sequences, with 15% to 20% occurring only once. This specimen comes from a study of identical twins. Whole-study results and caveats: Not following the same donors, the study drew its conclusions from cross-sectional statistical analysis.

The same sample was also used in a study of T cells expressing NK-cell markers. As that report states: Roughly 1.0-7.0% of CD8+ T cells in over five donors belonged to dominant NKG2C+ clonotypes.

This rearrangement joins TRBV20-1 to TRBJ2-2; D remains ambiguous. Sequenced material: PBMCs. The TCR originated in a woman under 30 in good health. CDR3 nucleotide sequence: TGCAGTGCGCCCGTCCAAAACCCGAACACCGGGGAGCTGTTTTTT. This encodes CSAPVQNPNTGELFF.